This T cell receptor (beta chain) was identified in a study of T cell responses to AZD1222 COVID-19 vaccine. The ends were cut back, 2 bases at V and 7 bases at J, with 10 bases in the middle. Germline-derived CDR1 and CDR2 are KGHDR and SFDVKD. The CDR3 spans 14 residues. General study findings and limits: Clonal diversity may have been underestimated, and the donors were mostly white British, with more females than males.

Sequencing used immunoSEQ multiplex PCR; TCRdb keeps in-frame clones, though not all of them. Counted here are roughly 200,000 clones, about 86% occurring once; the ten biggest clones make up over 6%. This clone was observed once. Its antigen is not known. The material was peripheral blood, obtained on day 0 of AZD1222 vaccination. This rearrangement joins TRBV24-1 to TRBJ2-2, with D perhaps matching TRBD1 (5 bases). The receptor's source is an adult in good health. This chain's CDR3 is CATSDYRRSGELFF. The CDR3 DNA sequence: TGTGCCACCAGTGATTACAGGAGAAGCGGGGAGCTGTTTTTT.